This T cell receptor (beta chain) was retrieved from a study of T cells after yellow fever vaccination. Study-wide findings and caveats: In FACS-sorted repertoires, abundant clonotypes from the bulk population could appear as contaminants.

Many counts were recorded for this clonotype. Its antigen is still unknown. The CDR3 loop spans 14 amino acids. Germline CDR1 SGHTA, CDR2 FQGNSA. Trimming stripped 2 bases from V and 8 bases from J, with 15 bases between. As TCR cDNA was made by 5'RACE template switching, a universal primer site and UMIs were added. TCRdb analysed the 5' RACE reads with MiXCR anew, one entry per CDR3 protein. The sample lists some 560,000 distinct CDR3 sequences, roughly a sixth occurring once. The sequences come from PBMCs, collected 5 days after the first yellow fever vaccination. This clonotype originated in a man aged 18 to 30 who received the YFV17D yellow fever vaccine. The chain employs TRBV7-2 and TRBJ1-2, with a possible D match to TRBD1 (5 bases). The CDR3 nucleotides are TGTGCCAGCAGCTTATCCAGGGAGGCCATGGGCTACACCTTC. Translation: CASSLSREAMGYTF.